Here is one T cell receptor beta chain with its context. Its matching antigen is unknown. The CDR3 covers 13 residues. Trimming took 0 bases from V and 10 from J, leaving 12 bases between them. From germline, CDR1 is MGHRA and CDR2 YSYEKL. Sequencing used immunoSEQ multiplex PCR; TCRdb keeps in-frame clones, though not all of them. The sample consists of some 2.1 million clones, about 95% of them appearing once. These data are taken from a study of shared clonotypes between healthy human individuals. Study-level background: Sampling drew on donors who were two women and a few men aged 18 to 49.

Selected positively for CCR7 and CD45RO-negative, naive CD8 cells excluded terminally differentiated effector memory CD45RA+ cells. Regarding the study as a whole: It was the non-shared clonotypes that had lower generation probabilities than clonotypes shared by all four donors. Represented genetic and exposure-history diversity was restricted by having few donors.

Source material: naive CD8+ T cells sorted from blood. The V call is TRBV4-1, the J call TRBJ1-2; a weak D match, TRBD1 (5 bases). The source is a man between 18 and 29 years old in good health. DNA for the CDR3: TGCGCCAGCAGCCAAGATCCTGAGACAGCCTACACCTTC. Translating it yields CASSQDPETAYTF.